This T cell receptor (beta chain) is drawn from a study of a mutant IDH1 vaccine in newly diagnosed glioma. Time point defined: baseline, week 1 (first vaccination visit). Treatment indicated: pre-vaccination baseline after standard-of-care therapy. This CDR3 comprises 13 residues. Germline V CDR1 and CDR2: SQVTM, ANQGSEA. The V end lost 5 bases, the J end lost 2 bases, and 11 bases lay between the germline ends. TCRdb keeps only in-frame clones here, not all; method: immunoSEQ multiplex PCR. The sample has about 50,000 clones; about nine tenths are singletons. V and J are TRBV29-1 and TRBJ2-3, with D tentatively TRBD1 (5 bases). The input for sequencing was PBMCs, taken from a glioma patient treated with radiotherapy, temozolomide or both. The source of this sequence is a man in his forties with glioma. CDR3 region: CSVWKGPTDTQYF. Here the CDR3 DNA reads TGCAGCGTTTGGAAGGGGCCCACAGATACGCAGTATTTT.